This T cell receptor beta chain appears in the sequencing data of a study of cytomegalovirus exposure and HLA in healthy donors. Findings and caveats of the study: Cytomegalovirus association was listed for 150 or so TCR beta chains. A subsequent analysis found that TCR clusters from the first cohort also tended to co-occur in the 90 to 150 validation repertoires, with roughly 95% of cluster scores above 0. There were a few CMV-associated chains whose specificity for CMV antigens was confirmed in vitro. Many donors shared some public TCRs, even though most TCR sequences were rare.

A note on this clone: Antigen specificity is unknown.

The table came from immunoSEQ multiplex PCR; TCRdb's copy has only in-frame clones and leaves some out. The data show 100,000 to 150,000 clones, roughly 95% seen once. This CDR3 contains 15 residues. The germline CDR1 and CDR2 sequences are SGHRS and YFSETQ. Germline trimming cut 2 bases from V and 7 bases from J; bases unmatched to any gene: 11. The sample was PBMCs. The receptor's source is a man between 18 and 29 years old in good health and CMV-seronegative. The rearrangement uses TRBV5-1 and TRBJ2-7; 8 nucleotides match TRBD2. As DNA, the CDR3 is TGCGCCAGCAGCTTCGAGAATAGCGGGACGGAAGAGCAGTACTTC. This gives the protein CASSFENSGTEEQYF.